The 12 T cell receptor beta chains listed next were all sequenced from one sample in a study of T cell clones after liver transplantation. Repertoires were generated with immunoSEQ multiplex PCR, while TCRdb's copy carries only in-frame clones and drops some. Among some 59,000 clones listed, about 70% were seen once. Specimen: CD4+ T cells from blood, collected before liver transplant. Receptors originate from a human donor who received a liver transplant.

The chain links TRBV10-3 to TRBJ1-2; D is undetermined. V was cut by 5 bases and J by 6 bases, with 16 bases left in between. CDR1 ENHRY and CDR2 SYGVKD come from the germline V gene. CDR3 length: 14 residues. This CDR3 reads CAISPTGSTDGYTF. The CDR3 DNA reads as TGTGCCATCAGTCCGACGGGTTCCACGGATGGCTACACCTTC.

This clone came up a few times. The genes are TRBV10-2 and TRBJ2-5; the D gene is possibly TRBD1 (5 bases). Germline V gene data show CDR1 as WSHSY and CDR2 as SAAADI. V dropped 0 bases and J dropped 7 bases, with 12 bases sitting between them. The CDR3 has 14 residues. CDR3 in DNA: TGCGCCAGCAGTGAGTCTAGGCAGGGTGGGACCCAGTACTTC. Its translation is CASSESRQGGTQYF.

The chain has TRBV19 and TRBJ1-5; 8 bases line up with TRBD1. V was clipped by 11 bases and J by 4 bases; unmatched bases: 7. This CDR3 region has 13 residues. Germline CDR1 LNHDA, CDR2 SQIVND (reference sequence). This chain's CDR3 is CASRRQGNQPQHF. The CDR3 region has the DNA TGTGCCTCCAGACGACAGGGGAATCAGCCCCAGCATTTT.

The rearrangement joins TRBV5-1 to TRBJ2-1; TRBD2 is a possible D gene (6 bases). The CDR3 is made up of 16 amino acids. Germline V lookup: CDR1 SGHRS, CDR2 YFSETQ. With 2 bases removed from V and 9 bases from J, the gap between germline ends came to 21 bases. The CDR3, as DNA: TGCGCCAGCAGCTTAAGTCCCTCCGGAGCGGGCAGTGAGCAGTTCTTC. Protein: CASSLSPSGAGSEQFF.

The chain links TRBV28 to TRBJ1-4; the D is unclear. The CDR3 loop spans 16 amino acids. Trimming removed 4 bases from V and 2 bases from J, with 14 bases in between. Germline loops: CDR1 MDHEN, CDR2 SYDVKM. The CDR3 is CASSSPSRRTNEKLFF. The CDR3 coding sequence is TGTGCCAGCAGTTCCCCCTCGCGGCGCACTAATGAAAAACTGTTTTTT.

CDR3 amino acids: CASSPDRSGGYTF. The CDR3 DNA follows: TGTGCCAGCAGCCCAGACAGGAGTGGGGGCTACACCTTC. This chain links TRBV11-2 with TRBJ1-2; D might be TRBD1 (6 bases). Trimming pared 5 bases from V and 8 bases from J, leaving 15 bases between. This CDR3 spans 13 amino acids. Germline loops: CDR1 SGHAT, CDR2 FQNNGV.

This clone came up once. The chain carries TRBV28 and TRBJ2-3; D is perhaps TRBD2 (6 bases). This CDR3 contains 15 residues. V was shortened by 11 bases and J by 0 bases, with 18 bases between the two germline ends. The V gene's germline CDR1 is MDHEN and CDR2 SYDVKM. The CDR3 here is CAAKPAGISTDTQYF. DNA of the CDR3: TGTGCCGCTAAACCGGCGGGGATTAGCACAGATACGCAGTATTTT.

There are a few counts of this clone. The rearrangement uses TRBV4-2 and TRBJ2-7, with 8 bases fitting TRBD1. CDR1 is LGHNA, CDR2 YNFKEQ, per germline. The CDR3 is 16 residues long. V lost 4 bases and J lost 1; bases outside the gene matches: 9. CDR3 nucleotides: TGTGCCAGCAGCCGGGGGCCGGGACAGGATTCCTACGAGCAGTACTTC. Its protein is CASSRGPGQDSYEQYF.

This clone was seen only a few times. This chain links TRBV28 with TRBJ1-3, with D unresolved. Germline CDR1 is MDHEN and CDR2 is SYDVKM. This CDR3 has 17 amino acids. V dropped 2 bases and J dropped 4 bases, with 18 bases sitting between them. CDR3 DNA sequence: TGTGCCAGCAGTTTACAAGGTTTAGGAGAAGGCGGAAACACCATATATTTT. This codes for CASSLQGLGEGGNTIYF.

This clone was detected ten times or more. This chain connects TRBV29-1 to TRBJ1-2, with D perhaps matching TRBD1 (5 bases). Germline V gene sequence: CDR1 SQVTM, CDR2 ANQGSEA. V was shortened by 4 bases and J by 6 bases, with 15 bases between the two germline ends. CDR3 length equals 13 residues. CDR3 bases: TGCAGCGTTGTCGGCAGGGCGATACATGGCTACACCTTC. It encodes CSVVGRAIHGYTF.

The genes are TRBV7-2 and TRBJ2-3; 15 nucleotides match TRBD2. The V and J ends lost 5 bases and 5 bases, in that order; junction bases with no gene match: 5. Germline V CDR1 and CDR2: SGHTA, FQGNSA. The CDR3 extends over 16 amino acids. The CDR3 DNA reads as TGTGCCAGCAGCCCCGGACTAGCGGGAGGGGGAGATACGCAGTATTTT. This sequence encodes CASSPGLAGGGDTQYF.

V and J are TRBV27 and TRBJ2-7; TRBD1 aligns across 9 bases. Germline CDR1 and CDR2: MNHEY and SMNVEV (reference sequence). The CDR3 has 15 residues. J gave up 3 bases and V 5 bases, and 8 bases lay outside the gene matches. Here the CDR3 reads CASSSGQGLGYEQYF. In DNA form, the CDR3 reads TGTGCCAGCAGTAGCGGACAGGGGCTAGGCTACGAGCAGTACTTC.